What follows are 29 T cell receptor beta chains derived from one specimen sequenced in a study of CD8 T cells in Susac syndrome. RNA was extracted with the RNeasy kit, and a quantity of about 0.45 to 1 ug was reverse transcribed using random hexamers. TCRdb used MiXCR to reprocess the immunoSEQ multiplex PCR reads, holding one entry per CDR3 protein. The sample has 67,000 or so distinct CDR3 sequences, 93% seen once. The specimen sequenced was CD4+ T cells from PBMCs. The receptors stem from a human donor with Susac syndrome.

The chain has TRBV28 and TRBJ2-7; TRBD2 is a possible D gene (5 bases). CDR1 is MDHEN, CDR2 SYDVKM, per germline. The CDR3 extends over 16 amino acids. The ends were cut back, 5 bases at V and 4 bases at J, with 21 bases in the middle. The CDR3 DNA is TGTGCCAGCAGTCCTGTCGGGGAGACGGGTGTGTACGAGCAGTACTTC. This translates into CASSPVGETGVYEQYF.

The rearrangement joins TRBV18 to TRBJ2-5; 8 bases align to TRBD2. Germline values: CDR1 KGHSH, CDR2 LQKENI. CDR3 length equals 16 residues. Germline trimming cut 3 bases from V and 5 bases from J; bases unmatched to any gene: 11. The CDR3 DNA reads TGTGCCAGCTCACCGTCCTCTGCGGGGGGCAGGGAGACCCAGTACTTC. Protein: CASSPSSAGGRETQYF.

The V and J genes are TRBV6-4 and TRBJ2-3, with D perhaps TRBD1 (5 bases). Germline CDR1 MRHNA, CDR2 SNTAGT. Trimming removed 7 bases from V and 14 bases from J, with 22 bases in between. The CDR3 covers 13 residues. The CDR3 region is CASNPFDLSQGYF. The CDR3 DNA follows: TGTGCCAGCAATCCCTTCGACCTCAGCCAGGGGTATTTT.

The V call is TRBV28, the J call TRBJ1-1; D ambiguous. The CDR3 sequence is 12 residues long. V lost 6 bases, J lost 1 base, and 6 bases lay in between. Germline CDR1 and CDR2: MDHEN and SYDVKM. For the CDR3, the DNA is TGTGCCAGCAGGACCGCGAACACTGAAGCTTTCTTT. This sequence encodes CASRTANTEAFF.

This rearrangement joins TRBV5-1 to TRBJ1-3, with TRBD1 matching over 8 bases. CDR1 and CDR2 (germline): SGHRS, YFSETQ. This CDR3 is built from 14 residues. V lost 4 bases, J lost 4 bases, and 4 bases stayed unmatched. The CDR3 sequence is CASSAGTGGNTIYF. CDR3 nucleotides: TGCGCCAGCAGCGCCGGGACAGGCGGAAACACCATATATTTT. Complete variable domain (other parts from reference TRBV5-1 and TRBJ1-3): KAGVTQTPRYLIKTRGQQVTLSCSPISGHRSVSWYQQTPGQGLQFLFEYFSETQRNKGNFPGRFSGRQFSNSRSEMNVSTLELGDSALYLCASSAGTGGNTIYFGEGSWLTVV.

Written as DNA, the CDR3 is TGTGCCAGCAGCCAGATCCCGAATGGGCCCCAGCATTTT. Amino acid sequence: CASSQIPNGPQHF. The rearrangement joins TRBV27 to TRBJ1-5; D is uncertain. Per germline, CDR1 MNHEY and CDR2 SMNVEV (reference sequence). The V and J ends lost 6 bases and 9 bases respectively, with 15 bases between them. The CDR3 covers 13 residues.

The CDR3 loop is CASSPLQADRGVDEQFF. CDR3 nucleotides: TGTGCCAGCTCACCACTACAAGCCGACAGGGGGGTCGATGAGCAGTTCTTC. The chain employs TRBV18 and TRBJ2-1; TRBD1 agrees at 9 bases. Trimming removed 1 base from V and 8 bases from J; junction bases left unmatched: 12. CDR3 length: 17 amino acids. Germline V CDR1 and CDR2: KGHSH, LQKENI.

V usage is TRBV9 and J usage is TRBJ2-3, with no clear D. The CDR3 covers 15 residues. Germline V lookup: CDR1 SGDLS, CDR2 YYNGEE. V was trimmed by 6 bases and J by 0 bases, leaving 14 bases between them. The CDR3 DNA reads as TGTGCCAGCAACCCCACGCGGTCTAGCACAGATACGCAGTATTTT. This sequence encodes CASNPTRSSTDTQYF.

This chain uses TRBV7-2 with TRBJ2-7; D not resolved. Germline CDR1 and CDR2: SGHTA and FQGNSA. The CDR3 consists of 14 residues. V shed 1 base and J shed 3 bases, with 10 bases lying between them. The CDR3 loop is CASSLGRRDYEQYF. The DNA for the CDR3 is TGTGCCAGCAGCTTAGGCAGAAGAGACTACGAGCAGTACTTC.

The chain recombines TRBV7-2 with TRBJ2-7; TRBD2 matches 11 bases. Germline loops: CDR1 SGHTA, CDR2 FQGNSA. The CDR3 consists of 15 residues. With 1 base clipped from V and 3 bases from J, the junction kept 2 bases outside the gene matches. The CDR3 loop reads CASSLETSGGYEQYF. In DNA, the CDR3 is TGTGCCAGCAGCTTAGAAACTAGCGGGGGCTACGAGCAGTACTTC. The complete variable domain, with remaining parts taken from reference TRBV7-2 and TRBJ2-7, reads GAGVSQSPSNKVTEKGKDVELRCDPISGHTALYWYRQSLGQGLEFLIYFQGNSAPDKSGLPSDRFSAERTGGSVSTLTIQRTQQEDSAVYLCASSLETSGGYEQYFGPGTRLTVT.

J is TRBJ1-5 and V is TRBV7-2; unclear D gene. Trimming left V 1 base short and J 0 bases short, with 7 bases between. Germline-derived CDR1 and CDR2 are SGHTA and FQGNSA. This CDR3 comprises 15 residues. The CDR3 sequence is CASSLVLHSNQPQHF. As DNA, the CDR3 is TGTGCCAGCAGCTTAGTACTCCATAGCAATCAGCCCCAGCATTTT. Drawing the rest from reference TRBV7-2 and TRBJ1-5, the complete variable domain is GAGVSQSPSNKVTEKGKDVELRCDPISGHTALYWYRQSLGQGLEFLIYFQGNSAPDKSGLPSDRFSAERTGGSVSTLTIQRTQQEDSAVYLCASSLVLHSNQPQHFGDGTRLSIL.

This rearrangement joins TRBV7-2 to TRBJ2-7, with D perhaps matching TRBD1 (5 bases). In germline, CDR1 is SGHTA, CDR2 FQGNSA. V shed 2 bases and J shed 5 bases, with 13 bases lying between them. This CDR3 spans 14 amino acids. In DNA, the CDR3 is TGTGCCAGCAGCTTACGGGTTCAGGGCAACGAGCAGTACTTC. Protein sequence: CASSLRVQGNEQYF.

A note on this clonotype: An end of the junction does not agree with germline; a read error may underlie this. The rearrangement uses TRBV7-7 and TRBJ2-1, with D perhaps matching TRBD1 (7 bases). Germline CDR1 SSHAT, CDR2 FNYEAQ (reference sequence). This CDR3 has 13 residues. In DNA form, the CDR3 reads TGTGCTAGCAGCTTAACGCAGGGGGGAGAGCAGTTCTTC. Translation gives CASSLTQGGEQFF.

The chain links TRBV20-1 to TRBJ1-1; TRBD1 might be the D (5 bases). CDR1 DFQATT and CDR2 SNEGSKA come from the germline V gene (reference sequence). V gave up 0 bases and J gave up 5 bases, with 13 bases separating them. This CDR3 is 14 amino acids long. This CDR3 is CSAREEGRGTEAFF. CDR3 DNA: TGCAGTGCTAGAGAGGAGGGGCGGGGGACTGAAGCTTTCTTT.

The chain uses TRBV6-5 and TRBJ1-6, with D possibly TRBD1 on 6 matching bases. Germline V gene sequence: CDR1 MNHEY, CDR2 SVGAGI. CDR3 length equals 15 residues. Trimming left V 6 bases short and J 1 base short, with 10 bases between. CDR3 sequence reads: CASRTGYSYNSPLHF. The CDR3 DNA follows: TGTGCCAGCAGAACAGGGTATTCCTATAATTCACCCCTCCACTTT.

V and J are TRBV6-5 and TRBJ2-7; D unresolved. V was cut by 6 bases and J by 5 bases, with 14 bases left in between. From germline, CDR1 is MNHEY and CDR2 SVGAGI. The CDR3 length is 13 residues. The CDR3 DNA reads as TGTGCCAGCAGACCTTCAAGGCTCCACGAGCAGTACTTC. Translating it yields CASRPSRLHEQYF.

This chain connects TRBV2 to TRBJ1-1; D remains ambiguous. There are 14 residues in the CDR3. Germline loops: CDR1 SNHLY, CDR2 FYNNEI. The V end lost 2 bases, the J end lost 0 bases, and 7 bases lay between the germline ends. CDR3 loop: CASSELGMNTEAFF. DNA of the CDR3: TGTGCCAGCAGTGAATTGGGGATGAACACTGAAGCTTTCTTT.

The chain recombines TRBV20-1 with TRBJ2-4; no definite D call. The V and J ends lost 5 bases and 6 bases respectively, with 11 bases between them. This CDR3 has 12 residues. CDR1 is DFQATT, CDR2 SNEGSKA, per germline (reference sequence). CDR3 coding DNA: TGCAGTGCTCCATCCGAAAGAAACATTCAGTACTTC. It is translated as CSAPSERNIQYF.

The V call is TRBV28, the J call TRBJ1-2, with a possible D match to TRBD1 (6 bases). Germline CDR1 is MDHEN and CDR2 is SYDVKM. V dropped 1 base and J dropped 2 bases, with 20 bases sitting between them. CDR3 length: 18 amino acids. The CDR3 loop is CASSLSGQRFGGNYGYTF. Here the CDR3 DNA reads TGTGCCAGCAGTTTATCGGGACAAAGGTTTGGGGGAAACTATGGCTACACCTTC.

The J gene is TRBJ2-5, the V gene TRBV28; 8 bases align to TRBD2. The germline CDR1 and CDR2 sequences are MDHEN and SYDVKM. The CDR3 runs to 16 residues. With 7 bases clipped from V and 4 bases from J, the junction kept 14 bases outside the gene matches. CDR3 in amino acids: CASTRGGSVHGETQYF. CDR3 in DNA: TGTGCCAGCACCCGGGGGGGGAGCGTCCATGGAGAGACCCAGTACTTC.

This chain connects TRBV7-2 to TRBJ1-2; D is perhaps TRBD1 (5 bases). CDR1 and CDR2 (germline): SGHTA, FQGNSA. V was shortened by 5 bases and J by 2 bases, with 12 bases between the two germline ends. The CDR3 totals 14 residues. The CDR3 reads CASSTGRGNYGYTF. CDR3 nucleotide sequence: TGTGCCAGCAGCACGGGACGGGGAAACTATGGCTACACCTTC.

J is TRBJ2-5 and V is TRBV13, with D uncertain. The germline V and J ends were trimmed by 5 bases and 1 base, with 17 bases remaining between them. The CDR3 has 16 amino acids. The germline gives CDR1 PRHDT, CDR2 FYEKMQ (reference sequence). This CDR3 is CASSRLTGSSQETQYF. The CDR3 DNA reads TGTGCCAGCAGCCGACTGACGGGCTCTAGCCAAGAGACCCAGTACTTC.

This chain connects TRBV24-1 to TRBJ2-5; 9 bases line up with TRBD1. This CDR3 comprises 16 residues. V was clipped by 7 bases and J by 4 bases; unmatched bases: 12. CDR1 and CDR2 (germline): KGHDR, SFDVKD. CDR3 region: CATSLAGTGTGETQYF. The CDR3 bases are TGTGCCACCAGCCTCGCGGGGACAGGGACAGGAGAGACCCAGTACTTC.

The chain joins TRBV20-1 to TRBJ1-6, with TRBD1 as a possible D gene (6 bases). Per the germline V gene, CDR1 is DFQATT and CDR2 is SNEGSKA (reference sequence). The CDR3 loop spans 13 amino acids. V was clipped by 1 base and J by 6 bases, with 7 bases between them. CDR3: CSARGQVNSPLHF. CDR3 DNA sequence: TGCAGTGCTAGAGGACAGGTTAATTCACCCCTCCACTTT.

This chain connects TRBV2 to TRBJ1-1; the match to TRBD1 covers 9 bases. This CDR3 spans 14 amino acids. Germline lookup yields CDR1 SNHLY and CDR2 FYNNEI. J gave up 5 bases and V 3 bases, and 4 bases lay outside the gene matches. The CDR3 sequence is CASSETGGYTEAFF. CDR3 bases: TGTGCCAGCAGTGAGACAGGGGGTTATACTGAAGCTTTCTTT.

The rearrangement uses TRBV3-1 and TRBJ1-1; 8 bases agree with TRBD1. Losses at the gene ends were 10 bases for V and 6 bases for J; bases not matched to a gene: 4. This CDR3 has 11 residues. Germline CDR1 reads LGHDT; CDR2 reads YNNKEL (reference sequence). The CDR3 protein is CATTGGSEAFF. CDR3 nucleotide sequence: TGTGCCACTACAGGGGGATCTGAAGCTTTCTTT.

The chain carries TRBV6-5 and TRBJ2-7; perhaps TRBD1 as D (5 bases). The V and J ends lost 5 bases and 5 bases respectively, with 19 bases between them. The CDR3 runs to 15 residues. Germline V CDR1 and CDR2: MNHEY, SVGAGI. The CDR3 sequence is CASSRAGRVRDEQYF. In nucleotides, the CDR3 is TGTGCCAGCAGTCGGGCAGGCAGGGTCCGTGACGAGCAGTACTTC.

The genes are TRBV29-1 and TRBJ2-1; the match to TRBD2 covers 9 bases. The germline V gene has CDR1 SQVTM and CDR2 ANQGSEA. The CDR3 runs to 16 residues. V was pared by 8 bases and J by 0 bases, with 11 bases of the junction left unmatched. The CDR3 spells CSLLERGAASYNEQFF. CDR3 nucleotide sequence: TGCAGCTTACTGGAGCGGGGGGCTGCCTCCTACAATGAGCAGTTCTTC.

The rearrangement uses TRBV7-2 and TRBJ2-1; 8 bases are a match to TRBD2. This CDR3 is built from 14 residues. Trimming took 6 bases from V and 4 from J; bases not matched to a gene: 5. CDR1 SGHTA and CDR2 FQGNSA come from the germline V gene. CDR3 coding DNA: TGTGCCAGCAGAAGGGGCGGGGGGTACAATGAGCAGTTCTTC. Its protein is CASRRGGGYNEQFF.